This T cell receptor (beta chain) was documented in a study of immune cell composition in non-small cell lung cancer. Deletions cut 0 bases from V and 7 bases from J, with 14 bases between. This CDR3 has 15 amino acids. In germline, CDR1 is SGHRS, CDR2 YFSETQ. Worth noting for this clone: Its antigen is still unknown.

Sequencing was performed with immunoSEQ multiplex PCR; in TCRdb, only in-frame clones are kept and a portion is missing. The table includes 4,000 to 5,500 clones, approximately 83% detected once. Points from the study as a whole: Tumour TCR-beta clonality was not significantly tied to smoking pack-years. Around 75% of squamous and about 30% of adenocarcinoma cases had tumour-associated clones >0.5%.

The sequence was obtained from a human donor with non-small cell lung cancer. The chain has TRBV5-1 and TRBJ2-4; a possible D gene is TRBD1 (6 bases). Sequencing was carried out using lung tumor tissue. CDR3 coding DNA: TGCGCCAGCAGCTTGGGAGGGCAGGGGTTGAACATTCAGTACTTC. This sequence encodes CASSLGGQGLNIQYF.